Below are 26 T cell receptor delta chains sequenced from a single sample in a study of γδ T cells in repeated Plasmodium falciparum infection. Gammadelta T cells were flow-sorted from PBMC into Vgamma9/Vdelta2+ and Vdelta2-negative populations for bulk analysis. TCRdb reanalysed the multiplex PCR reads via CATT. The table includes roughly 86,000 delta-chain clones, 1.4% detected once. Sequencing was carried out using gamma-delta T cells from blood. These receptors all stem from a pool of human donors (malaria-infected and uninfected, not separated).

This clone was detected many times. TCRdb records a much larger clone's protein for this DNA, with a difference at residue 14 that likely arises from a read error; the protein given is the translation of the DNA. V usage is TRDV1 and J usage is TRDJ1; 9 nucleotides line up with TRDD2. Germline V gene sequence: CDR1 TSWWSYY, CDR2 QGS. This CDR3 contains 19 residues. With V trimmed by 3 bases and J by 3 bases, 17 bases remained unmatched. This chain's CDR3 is CALGDPSYTRLRYADKLIF. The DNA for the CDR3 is TGTGCTCTTGGGGATCCTTCCTACACGAGGCTCAGGTACGCCGATAAACTCATCTTT.

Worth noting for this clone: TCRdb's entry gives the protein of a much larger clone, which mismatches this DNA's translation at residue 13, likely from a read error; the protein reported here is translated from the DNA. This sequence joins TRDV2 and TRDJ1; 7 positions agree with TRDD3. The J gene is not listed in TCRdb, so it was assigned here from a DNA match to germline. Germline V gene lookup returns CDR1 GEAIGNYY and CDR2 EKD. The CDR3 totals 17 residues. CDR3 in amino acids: CACDTLGDRGYTNKLIF. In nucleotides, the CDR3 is TGTGCCTGTGACACTTTGGGGGACAGAGGTTACACCAATAAACTCATCTTT.

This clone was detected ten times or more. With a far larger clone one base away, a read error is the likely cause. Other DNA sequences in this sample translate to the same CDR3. The CDR3 loop reads CACLLLGDTADKLIF. CDR3 DNA: TGTGCCTGCTTACTTCTGGGGGATACTGCCGATAAACTCATCTTT. V gene TRDV2 combines with J gene TRDJ1, with TRDD3 identical over 11 bases. The V gene end was trimmed by 7 bases and the J gene end by 3 bases; junction bases not matched to a gene: 9. The length of the CDR3 is 15 residues. CDR1 is GEAIGNYY and CDR2 is EKD in the germline V gene.

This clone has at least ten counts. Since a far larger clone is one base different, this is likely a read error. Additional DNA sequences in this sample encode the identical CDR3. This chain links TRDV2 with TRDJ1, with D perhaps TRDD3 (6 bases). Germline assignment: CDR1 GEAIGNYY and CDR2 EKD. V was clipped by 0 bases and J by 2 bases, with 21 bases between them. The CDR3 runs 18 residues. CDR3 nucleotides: TGTGCCTGTGACACCCTTTCGCCAAGAGATACGGGGACCGATAAACTCATCTTT. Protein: CACDTLSPRDTGTDKLIF.

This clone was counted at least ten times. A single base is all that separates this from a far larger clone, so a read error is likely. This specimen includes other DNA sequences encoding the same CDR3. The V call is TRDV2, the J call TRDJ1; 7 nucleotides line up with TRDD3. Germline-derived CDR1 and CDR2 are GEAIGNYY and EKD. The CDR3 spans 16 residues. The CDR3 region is CACDEGTGVDTDKLIF. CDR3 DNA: TGTGCCTGTGACGAGGGTACTGGGGTCGACACCGATAAACTCATCTTC.

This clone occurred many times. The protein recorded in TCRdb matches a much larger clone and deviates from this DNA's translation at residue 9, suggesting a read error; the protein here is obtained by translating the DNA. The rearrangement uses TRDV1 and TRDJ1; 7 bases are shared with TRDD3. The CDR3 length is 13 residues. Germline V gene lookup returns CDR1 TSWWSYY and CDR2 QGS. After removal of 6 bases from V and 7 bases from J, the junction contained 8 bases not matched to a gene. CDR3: CALGRGMVGKLIF. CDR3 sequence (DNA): TGTGCTCTTGGTAGGGGGATGGTCGGTAAACTCATCTTT.

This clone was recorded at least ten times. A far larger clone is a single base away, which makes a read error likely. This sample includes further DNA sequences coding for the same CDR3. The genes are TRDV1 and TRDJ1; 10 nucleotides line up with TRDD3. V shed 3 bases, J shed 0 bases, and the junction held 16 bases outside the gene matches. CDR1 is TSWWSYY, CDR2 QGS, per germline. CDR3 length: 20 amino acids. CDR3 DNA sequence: TGTGCTCTTGGGGAGCTTGGAAGATGGGGGATACTTAGGTACACCGATAAACTCATCTTT. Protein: CALGELGRWGILRYTDKLIF.

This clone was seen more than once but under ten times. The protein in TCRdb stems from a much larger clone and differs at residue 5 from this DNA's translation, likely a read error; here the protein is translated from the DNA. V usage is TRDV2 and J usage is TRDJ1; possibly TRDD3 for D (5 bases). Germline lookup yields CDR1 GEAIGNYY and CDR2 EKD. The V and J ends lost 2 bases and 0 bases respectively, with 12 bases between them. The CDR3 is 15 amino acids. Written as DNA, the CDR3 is TGTGCCTGTGACATTCTGGGATTCCACACCGATAAACTCATCTTT. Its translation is CACDILGFHTDKLIF.

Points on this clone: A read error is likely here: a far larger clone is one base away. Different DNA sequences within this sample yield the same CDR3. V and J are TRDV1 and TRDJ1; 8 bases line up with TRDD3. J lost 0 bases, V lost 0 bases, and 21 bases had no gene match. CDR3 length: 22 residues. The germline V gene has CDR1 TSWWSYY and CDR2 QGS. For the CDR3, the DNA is TGTGCTCTTGGGGAACTAAGACTGACCTTCTGGGGGAAAACTAGTTACACCGATAAACTCATCTTT. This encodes CALGELRLTFWGKTSYTDKLIF.

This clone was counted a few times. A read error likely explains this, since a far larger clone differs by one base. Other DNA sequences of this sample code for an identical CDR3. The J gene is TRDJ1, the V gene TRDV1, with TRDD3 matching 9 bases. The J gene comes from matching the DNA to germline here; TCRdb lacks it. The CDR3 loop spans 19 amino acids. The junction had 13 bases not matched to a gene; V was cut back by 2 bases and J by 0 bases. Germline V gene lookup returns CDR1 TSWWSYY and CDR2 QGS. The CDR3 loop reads CALGELAPNWGTYTDKLIF. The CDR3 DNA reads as TGTGCTCTTGGGGAATTAGCTCCTAACTGGGGGACGTACACCGATAAACTCATCTTT.

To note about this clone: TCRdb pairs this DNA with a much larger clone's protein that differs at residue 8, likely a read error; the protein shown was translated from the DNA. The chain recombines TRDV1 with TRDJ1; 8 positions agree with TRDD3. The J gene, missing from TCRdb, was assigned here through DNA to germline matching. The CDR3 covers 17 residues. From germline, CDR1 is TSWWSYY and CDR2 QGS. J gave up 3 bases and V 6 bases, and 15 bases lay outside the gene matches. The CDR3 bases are TGTGCTCTTGGCTGGGGGAACGCCCTTCAGTACGCCGATAAACTCATCTTT. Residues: CALGWGNALQYADKLIF.

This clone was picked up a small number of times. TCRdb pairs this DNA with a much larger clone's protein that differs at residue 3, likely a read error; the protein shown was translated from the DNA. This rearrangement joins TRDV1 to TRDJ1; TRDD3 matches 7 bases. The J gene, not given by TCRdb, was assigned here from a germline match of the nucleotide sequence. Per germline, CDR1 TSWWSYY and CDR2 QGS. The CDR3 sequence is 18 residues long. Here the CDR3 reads CAFGELGFRGPYPDKLIF. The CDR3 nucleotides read TGTGCTTTTGGGGAACTGGGGTTCCGAGGCCCATACCCCGATAAACTCATCTTT.

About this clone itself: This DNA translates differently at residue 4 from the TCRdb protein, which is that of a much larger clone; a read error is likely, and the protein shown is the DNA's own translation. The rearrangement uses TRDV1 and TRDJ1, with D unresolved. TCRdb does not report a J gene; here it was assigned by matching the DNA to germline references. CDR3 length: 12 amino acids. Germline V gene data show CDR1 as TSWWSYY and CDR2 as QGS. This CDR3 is CALEEPSDKLIF. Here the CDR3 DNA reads TGTGCTCTTGAGGAACCCTCCGATAAACTCATCTTT.

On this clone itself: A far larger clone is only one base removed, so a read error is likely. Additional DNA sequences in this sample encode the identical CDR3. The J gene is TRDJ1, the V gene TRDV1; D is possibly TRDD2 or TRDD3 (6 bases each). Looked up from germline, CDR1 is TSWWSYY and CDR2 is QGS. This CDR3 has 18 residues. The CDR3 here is CALGELSPTEDTTDKLIF. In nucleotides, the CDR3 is TGTGCTCTTGGGGAACTAAGTCCTACGGAGGATACAACCGATAAGCTCATCTTT.

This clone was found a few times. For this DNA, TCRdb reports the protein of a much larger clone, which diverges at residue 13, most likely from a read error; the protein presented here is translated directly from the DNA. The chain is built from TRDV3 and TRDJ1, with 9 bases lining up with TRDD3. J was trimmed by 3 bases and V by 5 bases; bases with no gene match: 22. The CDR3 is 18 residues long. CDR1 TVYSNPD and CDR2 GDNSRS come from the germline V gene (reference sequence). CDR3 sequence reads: CAPSSECSTGGDADKLIF. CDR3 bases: TGTGCCCCTTCTTCGGAATGCAGTACTGGGGGAGACGCCGATAAACTCATCTTT.

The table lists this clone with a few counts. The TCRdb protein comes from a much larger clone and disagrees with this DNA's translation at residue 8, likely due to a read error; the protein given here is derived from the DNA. The CDR3 region has the DNA TGTGCCTGTGACACCGTATTACGGGGGGATACGCAGTACACCGATAAACTCATCTTT. This encodes CACDTVLRGDTQYTDKLIF. The gene calls are TRDV2 and TRDJ1, with TRDD3 matching over 10 bases. From germline, CDR1 is GEAIGNYY and CDR2 EKD. The CDR3 totals 19 residues. V lost 0 bases to trimming and J lost 0 bases; unmatched junction nucleotides: 12.

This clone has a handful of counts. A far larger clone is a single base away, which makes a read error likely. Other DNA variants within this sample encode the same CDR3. Written as DNA, the CDR3 is TGTGCTCTTGGGGAACGGGGATTCTCGGGGACCGATAAACTCATCTTT. Protein: CALGERGFSGTDKLIF. The rearrangement joins TRDV1 to TRDJ1; D may be TRDD3 (6 bases). Since TCRdb gives no J gene, matching the DNA to germline was used here to assign it. CDR1 is TSWWSYY, CDR2 QGS, per germline. V lost 1 base, J lost 2 bases, and 14 bases lay in between. The CDR3 is 16 residues long.

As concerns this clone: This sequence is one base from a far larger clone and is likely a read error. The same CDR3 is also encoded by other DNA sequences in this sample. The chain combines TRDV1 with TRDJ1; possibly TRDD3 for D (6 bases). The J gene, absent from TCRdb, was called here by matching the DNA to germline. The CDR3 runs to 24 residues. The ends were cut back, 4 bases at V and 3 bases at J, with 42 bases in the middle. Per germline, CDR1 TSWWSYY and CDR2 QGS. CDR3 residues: CALGGRAQGYNLVLGLPFADKLIF. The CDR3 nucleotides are TGTGCTCTTGGGGGCCGAGCCCAGGGCTACAATCTCGTACTGGGTCTCCCCTTCGCCGATAAACTCATCTTT.

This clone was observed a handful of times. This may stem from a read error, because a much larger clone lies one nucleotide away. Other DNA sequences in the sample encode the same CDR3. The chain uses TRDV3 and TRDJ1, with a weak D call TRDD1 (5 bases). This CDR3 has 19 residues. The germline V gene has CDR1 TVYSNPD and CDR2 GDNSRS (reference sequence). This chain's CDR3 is CAFKARPLSHHKYTDKLIF. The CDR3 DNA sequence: TGTGCCTTTAAGGCTCGCCCCCTTTCACACCACAAATATACCGATAAGCTCATCTTT.

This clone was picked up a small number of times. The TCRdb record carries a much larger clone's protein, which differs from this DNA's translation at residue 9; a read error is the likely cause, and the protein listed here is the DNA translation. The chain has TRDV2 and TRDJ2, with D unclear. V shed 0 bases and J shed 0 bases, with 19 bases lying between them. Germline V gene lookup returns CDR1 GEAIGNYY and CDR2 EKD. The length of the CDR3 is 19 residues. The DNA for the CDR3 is TGTGCCTGTGACACCTTGTCGCCGTGGGACCCAGCTTTGACAGCACAACTCTTCTTT. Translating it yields CACDTLSPWDPALTAQLFF.

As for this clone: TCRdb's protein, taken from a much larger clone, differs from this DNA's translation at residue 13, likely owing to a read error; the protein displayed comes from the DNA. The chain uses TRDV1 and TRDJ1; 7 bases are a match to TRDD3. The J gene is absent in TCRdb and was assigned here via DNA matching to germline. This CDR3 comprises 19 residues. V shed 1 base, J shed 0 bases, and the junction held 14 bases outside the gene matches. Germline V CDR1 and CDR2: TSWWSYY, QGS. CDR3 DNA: TGTGCTCTTGGGGAACACAAGGGAGTACTGGGGCCGCACACCGATAAACTCATCTTT. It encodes CALGEHKGVLGPHTDKLIF.

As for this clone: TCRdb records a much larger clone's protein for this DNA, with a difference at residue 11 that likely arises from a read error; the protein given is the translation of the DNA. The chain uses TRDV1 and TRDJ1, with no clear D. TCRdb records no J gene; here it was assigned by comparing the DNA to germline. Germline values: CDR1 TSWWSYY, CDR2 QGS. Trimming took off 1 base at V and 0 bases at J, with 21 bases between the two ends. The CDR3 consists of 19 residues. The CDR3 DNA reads TGTGCTCTTGGGGAACCGAGTGCCTCCTGCGGATCTGACACCGATAAACTCATCTTT. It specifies CALGEPSASCGSDTDKLIF.

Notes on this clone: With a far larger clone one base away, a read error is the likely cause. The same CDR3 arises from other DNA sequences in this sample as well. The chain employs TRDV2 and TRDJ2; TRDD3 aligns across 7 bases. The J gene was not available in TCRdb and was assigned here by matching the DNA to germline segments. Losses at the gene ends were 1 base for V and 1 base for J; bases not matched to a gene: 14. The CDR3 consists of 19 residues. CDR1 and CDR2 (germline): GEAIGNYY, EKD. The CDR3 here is CACDTLDWGITNLTAQLFF. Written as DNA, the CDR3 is TGTGCCTGTGACACTTTAGACTGGGGAATAACCAATTTGACAGCACAACTCTTCTTT.

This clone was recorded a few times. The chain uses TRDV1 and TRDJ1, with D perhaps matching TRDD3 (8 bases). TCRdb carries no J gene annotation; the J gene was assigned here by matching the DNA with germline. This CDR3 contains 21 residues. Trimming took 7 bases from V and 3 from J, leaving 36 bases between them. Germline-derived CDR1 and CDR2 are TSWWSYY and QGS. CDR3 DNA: TGTGCTCTTGCTATCCTTCTTCCTAGTTGGGGGGATAGTAAAGGGTCCGATAAACTCATCTTT. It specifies CALAILLPSWGDSKGSDKLIF.

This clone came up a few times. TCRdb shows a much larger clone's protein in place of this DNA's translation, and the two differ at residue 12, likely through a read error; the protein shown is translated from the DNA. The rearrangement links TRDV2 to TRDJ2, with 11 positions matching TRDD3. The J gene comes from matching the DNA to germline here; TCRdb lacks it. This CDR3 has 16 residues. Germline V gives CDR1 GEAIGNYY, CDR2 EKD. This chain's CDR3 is CACDDLVGDTTEQLFF. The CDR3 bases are TGTGCCTGTGACGACTTAGTGGGGGATACGACAGAACAACTCTTCTTT.

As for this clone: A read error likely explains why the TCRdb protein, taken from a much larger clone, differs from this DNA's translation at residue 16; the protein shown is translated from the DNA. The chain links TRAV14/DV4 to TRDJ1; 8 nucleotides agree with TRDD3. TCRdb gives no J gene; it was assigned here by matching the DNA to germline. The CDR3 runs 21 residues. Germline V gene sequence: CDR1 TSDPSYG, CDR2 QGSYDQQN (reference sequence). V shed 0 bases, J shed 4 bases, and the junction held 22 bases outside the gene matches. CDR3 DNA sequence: TGTGCAATGAGAGAGGGCCCACGCCTCAACTTACTGGGGGTCTACGGCGATAAACTCATCTTT. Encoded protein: CAMREGPRLNLLGVYGDKLIF.